These 30 T cell receptor beta chains came from one sample sequenced in a study of blood T cell repertoires in COVID-19. Libraries were prepared by immunoSEQ multiplex PCR; TCRdb keeps only in-frame clonotypes and omits some of them. This sample has about 95,000 clones, with approximately 91% found just once. Sequencing was carried out using peripheral blood. These receptors all come from a woman in her 70s with acute or convalescent COVID-19.

V usage is TRBV4-1 and J usage is TRBJ2-7; TRBD2 might be the D (5 bases). V was pared by 2 bases and J by 5 bases, with 19 bases between. This CDR3 region has 16 residues. From germline, CDR1 is MGHRA and CDR2 YSYEKL. CDR3: CASSQTPTSGIHEQYF. The CDR3 nucleotides are TGCGCCAGCAGCCAAACGCCAACCTCGGGGATCCACGAGCAGTACTTC.

This chain joins TRBV9 and TRBJ2-1; 10 bases are shared with TRBD2. CDR1 and CDR2 (germline): SGDLS, YYNGEE. After removal of 0 bases from V and 4 bases from J, the junction contained 7 bases not matched to a gene. This CDR3 region has 17 residues. The DNA for the CDR3 is TGTGCCAGCAGCGTAGGTCAGGGACTAGCGCCTTACAATGAGCAGTTCTTC. Its translation is CASSVGQGLAPYNEQFF.

CDR3 nucleotide sequence: TGTGCCAGCAGCAGGAGGAGGGCGAGCTCCTACAATGAGCAGTTCTTC. Protein: CASSRRRASSYNEQFF. The rearrangement joins TRBV5-4 to TRBJ2-1; a possible D gene is TRBD2 (6 bases). Germline lookup yields CDR1 SGHNT and CDR2 YYREEE (reference sequence). V was pared by 4 bases and J by 0 bases, with 14 bases between. This CDR3 is 16 amino acids long.

The sample holds one count of this clone. The rearrangement uses TRBV27 and TRBJ1-5; the D gene is possibly TRBD1 (5 bases). Germline V gene lookup returns CDR1 MNHEY and CDR2 SMNVEV (reference sequence). The CDR3 extends over 15 amino acids. Trimming left V 6 bases short and J 3 bases short, with 15 bases between. This CDR3 is CASSRSGGINQPQHF. In DNA, the CDR3 is TGTGCCAGCAGCAGGTCGGGGGGGATCAATCAGCCCCAGCATTTT.

As for this clone: Compared with germline, one end of the junction differs, possibly owing to a read error. The chain joins TRBV19 to TRBJ2-2, with 7 bases fitting TRBD1. The V gene's germline CDR1 is LNHDA and CDR2 SQIVND (reference sequence). This CDR3 has 13 amino acids. The CDR3 loop is CASPGQNAGELFF. As DNA, the CDR3 is TGTGCCAGTCCGGGACAGAACGCCGGGGAGCTGTTTTTT. Full variable domain (outside the CDR3, taken from reference TRBV19 and TRBJ2-2): DGGITQSPKYLFRKEGQNVTLSCEQNLNHDAMYWYRQDPGQGLRLIYYSQIVNDFQKGDIAEGYSVSREKKESFPLTVTSAQKNPTAFYLCASPGQNAGELFFGEGSRLTVL.

The V and J genes are TRBV27 and TRBJ1-4, with 12 bases lining up with TRBD1. There are 15 residues in the CDR3. Germline V lookup: CDR1 MNHEY, CDR2 SMNVEV (reference sequence). The junction had 8 bases not matched to a gene; V was cut back by 5 bases and J by 10 bases. CDR3 residues: CASSQGGQGAGKLFF. In DNA form, the CDR3 reads TGTGCCAGCAGTCAAGGGGGACAGGGGGCAGGAAAACTGTTTTTT. The full variable domain, completed using reference TRBV27 and TRBJ1-4, is EAQVTQNPRYLITVTGKKLTVTCSQNMNHEYMSWYRQDPGLGLRQIYYSMNVEVTDKGDVPEGYKVSRKEKRNFPLILESPSPNQTSLYFCASSQGGQGAGKLFFGSGTQLSVL.

The gene calls are TRBV5-1 and TRBJ2-3; no firm D call. The germline V and J ends were trimmed by 2 bases and 0 bases, with 10 bases remaining between them. The germline gives CDR1 SGHRS, CDR2 YFSETQ. The length of the CDR3 is 15 residues. CDR3 amino acids: CASSFGQASTDTQYF. The DNA for the CDR3 is TGCGCCAGCAGCTTTGGCCAGGCTAGCACAGATACGCAGTATTTT.

The gene calls are TRBV30 and TRBJ2-2; no reliable D call. This CDR3 spans 13 amino acids. Germline CDR1 GTSNPN, CDR2 SVGIG (reference sequence). V was shortened by 1 base and J by 5 bases, with 8 bases between the two germline ends. This chain's CDR3 is CAWSATKTGELFF. The DNA for the CDR3 is TGTGCCTGGAGTGCCACAAAGACCGGGGAGCTGTTTTTT.

V usage is TRBV10-2 and J usage is TRBJ1-2, with unresolved D. Germline loops: CDR1 WSHSY, CDR2 SAAADI. Trimming stripped 10 bases from V and 4 bases from J, with 13 bases between. This CDR3 is built from 12 residues. CDR3 in amino acids: CATLVLAYGYTF. The CDR3 nucleotides read TGCGCCACATTAGTACTAGCCTATGGCTACACCTTC.

This clone was counted a few times. The chain carries TRBV5-3 and TRBJ1-5, with no clear D. Being an ORF, TRBV5-3 has a function that is uncertain. CDR3 length: 14 residues. V lost 0 bases and J lost 3, with 7 bases in between. Here the CDR3 reads CARSLGAFNQPQHF. DNA of the CDR3: TGTGCCAGAAGCTTGGGAGCCTTCAATCAGCCCCAGCATTTT.

This clone was detected once. This sequence joins TRBV3-1 (or the pseudogene TRBV3-2) and TRBJ2-5, with TRBD1 identical over 9 bases. CDR1 and CDR2 from the germline V gene are LGHDT and YNNKEL (reference sequence). This CDR3 has 19 amino acids. V was pared by 4 bases and J by 4 bases, with 19 bases of the junction left unmatched. DNA for the CDR3: TGTGCCAGCAGCCCCTCAGGGTGGGGACACAGGGGGCTTCTAGAGACCCAGTACTTC. Translating it yields CASSPSGWGHRGLLETQYF.

The gene calls are TRBV12-3 or TRBV12-4 and TRBJ2-7; D is perhaps TRBD1 (6 bases). The length of the CDR3 is 13 residues. V gave up 5 bases and J gave up 1 base, with 9 bases separating them. The CDR3 spells CASSPTGSYEQYF. The CDR3 coding sequence is TGTGCCAGCAGTCCTACAGGGTCCTACGAGCAGTACTTC.

The chain uses TRBV12-3 or TRBV12-4 and TRBJ2-7, with a tentative D call TRBD2 (6 bases). CDR3 size: 13 residues. V was trimmed by 6 bases and J by 0 bases, leaving 9 bases between them. DNA for the CDR3: TGTGCCAGCAGAGGGACTTCCTCCTACGAGCAGTACTTC. Amino acids: CASRGTSSYEQYF.

This clone was observed once. The chain has TRBV7-6 and TRBJ2-1; weak D call: TRBD2 (5 bases). V lost 0 bases, J lost 0 bases, and 15 bases lay in between. The germline V gene encodes CDR1 SGHVS and CDR2 FNYEAQ. This CDR3 contains 18 residues. CDR3 nucleotide sequence: TGTGCCAGCAGCTTAGCGGACTCTGTGCAGAGCTCCTACAATGAGCAGTTCTTC. Translating gives CASSLADSVQSSYNEQFF.

CDR3: CASSLTSSPSYNEQFF. In nucleotides, the CDR3 is TGTGCCAGCAGCCTGACTAGCTCCCCCTCCTACAATGAGCAGTTCTTC. The chain links TRBV27 to TRBJ2-1; 7 nucleotides align to TRBD2. V shed 6 bases and J 0 bases; nucleotides not matched to a gene: 8. Germline lookup yields CDR1 MNHEY and CDR2 SMNVEV (reference sequence). The CDR3 runs to 16 residues.

The J gene is TRBJ2-3, the V gene TRBV28, with TRBD2 as a possible D gene (6 bases). The CDR3 spans 13 residues. V dropped 3 bases and J dropped 9 bases, with 13 bases sitting between them. Germline V gene sequence: CDR1 MDHEN, CDR2 SYDVKM. The CDR3 sequence: CASSLRQGGTQYF. Written as DNA, the CDR3 is TGTGCCAGCAGTTTGAGGCAGGGAGGAACGCAGTATTTT.

CDR3 loop: CASSLEPNYGYTF. The DNA of the CDR3 is TGTGCCAGCAGTTTAGAACCCAACTATGGCTACACCTTC. The gene calls are TRBV6-2 or TRBV6-3 and TRBJ1-2; D is undetermined. There are 13 residues in the CDR3. V lost 4 bases to trimming and J lost 2 bases, with 8 bases between them. Germline lookup yields CDR1 MNHEY and CDR2 SVGEGT.

This clone was seen just once. The chain joins TRBV6-5 to TRBJ1-5; D is unresolved. Germline CDR1 is MNHEY and CDR2 is SVGAGI. Between the trimmed V and J ends, which lost 7 bases and 0 bases, there was a span of 10 bases. This CDR3 is 14 amino acids long. CDR3: CASKSGYSNQPQHF. The CDR3 coding sequence is TGTGCCAGCAAATCGGGTTATAGCAATCAGCCCCAGCATTTT.

The chain combines TRBV9 with TRBJ1-1; 7 bases are a match to TRBD1. The CDR3 consists of 13 residues. V dropped 4 bases and J dropped 10; count of bases not matched to a gene: 10. In germline, CDR1 is SGDLS, CDR2 YYNGEE. CDR3 bases: TGTGCCAGCAGCACCCGACAGGGAGTCGGAGCTTTCTTT. As protein: CASSTRQGVGAFF.

The chain recombines TRBV18 with TRBJ2-5, with D possibly being TRBD1 (5 bases). Trimming took off 5 bases at V and 5 bases at J, with 15 bases between the two ends. Germline V CDR1 and CDR2: KGHSH, LQKENI. There are 14 residues in the CDR3. CDR3 amino acids: CASSSPAGWETQYF. The DNA for the CDR3 is TGTGCCAGCTCATCTCCGGCAGGGTGGGAGACCCAGTACTTC. Using reference TRBV18 and TRBJ2-5 for the parts outside the CDR3, the full variable domain is NAGVMQNPRHLVRRRGQEARLRCSPMKGHSHVYWYRQLPEEGLKFMVYLQKENIIDESGMPKERFSAEFPKEGPSILRIQQVVRGDSAAYFCASSSPAGWETQYFGPGTRLLVL.

The genes are TRBV4-1 and TRBJ2-2, with D possibly matching TRBD2 (6 bases). The CDR3 extends over 17 amino acids. The V end was cut by 1 base, the J end by 3 bases, with 15 bases between. Germline loops: CDR1 MGHRA, CDR2 YSYEKL. DNA of the CDR3: TGCGCCAGCAGCCAAGTTGTACGCGGGGTTTACACCGGGGAGCTGTTTTTT. This codes for CASSQVVRGVYTGELFF.

This clone was recorded only once. The chain is built from TRBV19 and TRBJ1-1, with D perhaps matching TRBD1 (6 bases). The germline V and J ends were trimmed by 6 bases and 1 base, with 21 bases remaining between them. CDR1 LNHDA and CDR2 SQIVND come from the germline V gene (reference sequence). The CDR3 has 17 residues. CDR3: CASSPLSLGGQNTEAFF. DNA for the CDR3: TGTGCCAGTAGCCCTCTTAGTTTGGGGGGGCAGAACACTGAAGCTTTCTTT.

This clone came up once. This chain connects TRBV5-4 to TRBJ2-3; 7 bases are shared with TRBD1. This CDR3 contains 16 residues. From germline, CDR1 is SGHNT and CDR2 YYREEE (reference sequence). The V and J ends lost 4 bases and 1 base, in that order; junction bases with no gene match: 9. The chain's CDR3 is CASSRRQGGGTDTQYF. The CDR3 DNA sequence: TGTGCCAGCAGCCGACGGCAAGGGGGCGGCACAGATACGCAGTATTTT.

This clone was observed once. This chain uses TRBV19 with TRBJ1-1, with a tentative D call TRBD1 (6 bases). Germline-derived CDR1 and CDR2 are LNHDA and SQIVND (reference sequence). V lost 5 bases and J lost 0, with 13 bases in between. The CDR3 has 15 residues. CDR3 nucleotides: TGTGCCAGTAGTGTGACAGGTTCCATGAACACTGAAGCTTTCTTT. Protein sequence: CASSVTGSMNTEAFF. Looking up the rest from reference TRBV19 and TRBJ1-1 gives the full variable domain: DGGITQSPKYLFRKEGQNVTLSCEQNLNHDAMYWYRQDPGQGLRLIYYSQIVNDFQKGDIAEGYSVSREKKESFPLTVTSAQKNPTAFYLCASSVTGSMNTEAFFGQGTRLTVV.

The V call is TRBV6-1, the J call TRBJ2-2; weak D call: TRBD1 (6 bases). V was shortened by 2 bases and J by 4 bases, with 14 bases between the two germline ends. Germline CDR1 reads MNHNS; CDR2 reads SASEGT. The CDR3 consists of 16 residues. The CDR3 DNA reads as TGTGCCAGCAGTGAACAGATCGGGACACCCACCGGGGAGCTGTTTTTT. Amino acids: CASSEQIGTPTGELFF.

J is TRBJ1-2 and V is TRBV12-5; TRBD1 is a possible D gene (5 bases). This CDR3 region has 14 residues. CDR1 LGHNT and CDR2 FRNRAP come from the germline V gene. Trimming pared 1 base from V and 6 bases from J, leaving 12 bases between. In nucleotides, the CDR3 is TGTGCTAGTGGTTTGGAGGCAGGGTTTCATGGCTACACCTTC. Translation gives CASGLEAGFHGYTF.

The chain carries TRBV27 and TRBJ1-2; the D is unclear. Germline V gene lookup returns CDR1 MNHEY and CDR2 SMNVEV (reference sequence). This CDR3 region has 16 residues. V was cut by 4 bases and J by 2 bases, with 17 bases left in between. In nucleotides, the CDR3 is TGTGCCAGCAGTTCGGCTACTTACAGTGGCAACTATGGCTACACCTTC. The encoded protein is CASSSATYSGNYGYTF.

The rearrangement uses TRBV28 and TRBJ2-3; 7 nucleotides match TRBD1. Germline CDR1 is MDHEN and CDR2 is SYDVKM. This CDR3 is built from 14 residues. The ends lost 8 bases at V and 8 bases at J; junction bases unmatched: 13. DNA of the CDR3: TGTGCCAGCTTCTCAGGGGGAGCCTGGGGTACGCAGTATTTT. Protein sequence: CASFSGGAWGTQYF.

This chain connects TRBV7-9 to TRBJ2-1; 14 bases match TRBD2. The trim removed 3 bases at V and 3 bases at J, leaving 1 base unmatched. Per the germline V gene, CDR1 is SEHNR and CDR2 is FQNEAQ (reference sequence). The CDR3 is 16 amino acids. CDR3 DNA sequence: TGTGCCAGCAGCTTGGGACTAGCGGGGGACTACAATGAGCAGTTCTTC. Encoded protein: CASSLGLAGDYNEQFF.

This chain connects TRBV3-1 (or the pseudogene TRBV3-2) to TRBJ2-5, with a possible D match to TRBD1 (6 bases). CDR1 LGHDT and CDR2 YNNKEL come from the germline V gene (reference sequence). The CDR3 runs to 16 residues. V dropped 6 bases and J dropped 5 bases, with 22 bases sitting between them. The CDR3 is CASSPRWGRLVETQYF. The CDR3 nucleotides are TGTGCCAGCAGTCCCCGCTGGGGGCGGCTGGTGGAGACCCAGTACTTC.